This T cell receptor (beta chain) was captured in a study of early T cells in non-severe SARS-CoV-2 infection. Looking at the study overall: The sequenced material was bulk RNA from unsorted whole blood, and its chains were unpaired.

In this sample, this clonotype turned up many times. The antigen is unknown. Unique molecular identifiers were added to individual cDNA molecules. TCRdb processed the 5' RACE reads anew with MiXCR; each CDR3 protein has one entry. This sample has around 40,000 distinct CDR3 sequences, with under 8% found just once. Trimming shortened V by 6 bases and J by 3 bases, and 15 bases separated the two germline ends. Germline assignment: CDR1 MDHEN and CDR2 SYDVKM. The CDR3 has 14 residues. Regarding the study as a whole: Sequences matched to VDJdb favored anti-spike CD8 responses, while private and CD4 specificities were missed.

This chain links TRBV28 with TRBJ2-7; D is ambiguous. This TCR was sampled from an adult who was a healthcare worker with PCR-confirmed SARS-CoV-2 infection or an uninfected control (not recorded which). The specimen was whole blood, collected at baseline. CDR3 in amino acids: CASSAPGPSYEQYF. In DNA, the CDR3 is TGTGCCAGCAGCGCCCCCGGACCGAGCTACGAGCAGTACTTC.